This TCR beta chain was captured in a study of OX40 agonist ivuxolimab in advanced cancers. The study in broad terms: Ivuxolimab, which targeted the costimulatory receptor OX40 (CD134), was an agonistic, fully human IgG2 monoclonal antibody. Of the 50 to 55 dose-escalation patients, hepatocellular carcinoma was present in around 20, melanoma in around 15, renal cell carcinoma in 9 and head and neck cancer in 9. Intravenous ivuxolimab was administered to patients every 2 weeks at six dose levels: 0.01, 0.1, 0.3, 1.5, 3 and 10 mg/kg. A male proportion of under 85% and a mean age of approximately 62 years, ranging from roughly 23 to 90, were recorded for the dose-escalation cohort. Prior anti-PD-1, anti-PD-L1 or anti-CTLA-4 therapy was permitted, and 35% to 40% of dose-escalation patients had received checkpoint inhibitors. The point of sequencing TCRbeta in the periphery was to test whether ivuxolimab changed TCR sequence diversity and drove clonal T-cell expansion. Partial responses occurred in three dose-escalation patients, of whom one had hepatocellular carcinoma and two had cutaneous melanoma. The paper covers the monotherapy dose-escalation part of the phase I ivuxolimab trial, which included N ≈ 50 patients.

Comments on this clone: Its antigen specificity is not known. The input lacks base qualities; no much larger clone sits a single base away.

Beyond this particular receptor, the publication reports: At doses of 0.1 to 3.0 mg/kg, clonal expansion of both CD4+ and CD8+ T cells in blood was seen between baseline and week 6. Low levels of normalized T-cell clonal expansion were also seen in some patients who did not respond. Antigen specificity was not determined for the clonally expanded peripheral T cells. In the 0.1-3.0 mg/kg groups, partial responders were among the patients with the lowest normalized peripheral clonal expansion, particularly in CD8+ T cells. After ivuxolimab, CD8+ T cells had more expanded clones than CD4+ T cells on average.

Via the germline V gene (reference sequence), CDR1 is LNHDA and CDR2 SQIVND. The CDR3 goes from the cysteine to the phenylalanine over 14 residues. The entry retains the CDR3 DNA only, 42 bases that are in frame from base 1. The germline ends are 13 bases apart after V is trimmed by 5 bases and J by 3 bases. Genomic DNA was isolated from the sorted cells so that the TCRbeta CDR3 region could be sequenced. The immunoSEQ Assay was used to sequence the TCRbeta CDR3 regions. TCRdb provides this immuneACCESS table in a form limited to in-frame rearrangements. Some clones are lacking; in checked studies, under half of them reflect an unresolved V gene, and why the rest are absent is not known. The sample profile shows about 77,000 clones; around 86% of them were found once. Jointly, the top ten make up 0.6% to 0.8% of the sample. Patients with autoimmune disease history or receiving systemic immunosuppression were excluded from the trial. Peripheral blood for TCR sequencing was collected from all dose cohorts at baseline, on cycle 4 day 1, and on cycle 7 day 1. The samples were taken from a phase I, first-in-human, multicenter, open-label dose-escalation trial of ivuxolimab. Adults with locally advanced or metastatic melanoma, renal cell, hepatocellular, or head and neck squamous cell carcinoma were enrolled in the trial. CD4+ and CD8+ T cells were sorted separately from peripheral blood before TCR sequencing.

This specimen was CD4+ or CD8+ T cells sorted from blood, taken in a trial of the OX40 agonist ivuxolimab. The chain couples TRBV19 to TRBJ2-5; a tentative D match to TRBD2 spans 6 bases. The receptor was isolated from an adult with an advanced solid tumor such as melanoma, head and neck, liver or kidney cancer. The sequence in DNA is TGTGCCAGTAGTTCCTTGTGGGGGGAAGAGACCCAGTACTTC. This gives the protein CASSSLWGEETQYF.